This TCR beta chain was obtained from a study of blood T cell repertoires in COVID-19. The ends lost 5 bases at V and 5 bases at J; junction bases unmatched: 17. CDR1 is SGHTA, CDR2 FQGNSA, per germline. The CDR3 is made up of 18 amino acids. Assay used: immunoSEQ multiplex PCR; TCRdb lists only in-frame clones, some missing. Among around 150,000 clones listed, 60% to 80% were seen once. What was sequenced was peripheral blood. The origin of this receptor is a man in his sixties who had recovered from COVID-19. V usage is TRBV7-2 and J usage is TRBJ2-1, with TRBD2 identical over 8 bases. The CDR3, as DNA: TGTGCCAGCAGCCCTAGCCTCGTTGCGGGGGGAACGCACAATGAGCAGTTCTTC. Protein product: CASSPSLVAGGTHNEQFF.